The 28 T cell receptor beta chains reported below all come from one sample, sequenced in a study of T-cell memory formation after mild COVID-19. One entry per CDR3 protein, called by TCRdb with MiXCR from the 5' RACE reads. The sample yields 300,000 to 400,000 distinct CDR3 sequences, 15% seen once. Input material: PBMCs or a T cell subset sorted from them (not recorded which). The receptor source for this set is a man aged 18 to 35 who had mild COVID-19 (a few samples of this study predate the infection). Cell type and time point are not known.

The chain couples TRBV20-1 to TRBJ2-1, with TRBD2 matching 16 bases. Germline V gives CDR1 DFQATT, CDR2 SNEGSKA (reference sequence). Trimming cost V 5 bases and J 0 bases; bases outside gene matches: 7. The CDR3 runs 18 residues. This CDR3 is CSAYPGLAGGSSYNEQFF. The CDR3 nucleotides are TGCAGTGCTTACCCGGGACTAGCGGGGGGGAGCTCCTACAATGAGCAGTTCTTC.

The V and J genes are TRBV20-1 and TRBJ2-5, with D perhaps matching TRBD1 (6 bases). The germline V and J ends were trimmed by 3 bases and 4 bases, with 12 bases remaining between them. Germline loops: CDR1 DFQATT, CDR2 SNEGSKA (reference sequence). The CDR3 totals 13 residues. CDR3 in amino acids: CSARAQGGETQYF. The CDR3 coding sequence is TGCAGTGCTAGGGCACAGGGTGGAGAGACCCAGTACTTC.

V is TRBV12-3 or TRBV12-4 and J is TRBJ2-2; 14 nucleotides align to TRBD2. J lost 6 bases, V lost 5 bases, and 5 bases had no gene match. The CDR3 has 16 amino acids. The CDR3 loop reads CASSRRTSGGSGELFF. The CDR3 bases are TGTGCCAGCAGTCGCCGGACTAGCGGGGGGTCCGGGGAGCTGTTTTTT.

This clonotype appeared once. CDR3 protein: CATSDSGTGRPEEQFF. The DNA for the CDR3 is TGTGCCACCAGTGATTCCGGGACAGGGCGCCCCGAAGAGCAGTTCTTC. V gene TRBV24-1 combines with J gene TRBJ2-1; 9 bases agree with TRBD1. This CDR3 contains 16 residues. Germline CDR1 KGHDR, CDR2 SFDVKD. V shed 2 bases and J 10 bases; nucleotides not matched to a gene: 11.

The chain has TRBV4-2 and TRBJ2-6, with D possibly being TRBD1 (6 bases). Germline V gene sequence: CDR1 LGHNA, CDR2 YNFKEQ. Trimming took off 0 bases at V and 3 bases at J, with 15 bases between the two ends. CDR3 size: 18 residues. CDR3 sequence (DNA): TGTGCCAGCAGCCAAGATCGAGTGACAGGTGGTGGGGCCAACGTCCTGACTTTC. Translating it yields CASSQDRVTGGGANVLTF.

The V call is TRBV3-1, the J call TRBJ1-5; D is perhaps TRBD1 (5 bases). In germline, CDR1 is LGHDT, CDR2 YNNKEL (reference sequence). The CDR3 is 16 amino acids. Trimming cost V 1 base and J 7 bases, with 17 bases left between them. The CDR3 DNA reads TGTGCCAGCAGCCAAGGGGGCTTCTGGGGGGAACAGCCCCAGCATTTT. Translating gives CASSQGGFWGEQPQHF. Based on the CDR3 plus reference TRBV3-1 and TRBJ1-5, the full variable domain is DTAVSQTPKYLVTQMGNDKSIKCEQNLGHDTMYWYKQDSKKFLKIMFSYNNKELIINETVPNRFSPKSPDKAHLNLHINSLELGDSAVYFCASSQGGFWGEQPQHFGDGTRLSIL.

This chain joins TRBV20-1 and TRBJ2-7; D remains ambiguous. Germline V gives CDR1 DFQATT, CDR2 SNEGSKA (reference sequence). V lost 6 bases and J lost 3, with 15 bases in between. The length of the CDR3 is 13 residues. CDR3 sequence (DNA): TGCAGTGCATACGACACGGTCGGCTACGAGCAGTACGTC. The encoded protein is CSAYDTVGYEQYV.

The CDR3 is CANRTGVNYGYTF. In nucleotides, the CDR3 is TGTGCCAACAGGACAGGGGTGAACTATGGCTACACCTTC. The chain has TRBV7-3 and TRBJ1-2; 9 nucleotides line up with TRBD1. The CDR3 has 13 amino acids. V was clipped by 10 bases and J by 2 bases; unmatched bases: 5. The germline CDR1 and CDR2 sequences are SGHTA and FQGTGA.

In this sample, this clonotype turned up a few times. V and J are TRBV7-2 and TRBJ1-1, with D hard to call. In germline, CDR1 is SGHTA, CDR2 FQGNSA. This CDR3 has 14 residues. Trimming took off 2 bases at V and 1 base at J, with 8 bases between the two ends. The CDR3: CASSLMGRNTEAFF. The DNA of the CDR3 is TGTGCCAGCAGCTTAATGGGCCGGAACACTGAAGCTTTCTTT.

The chain joins TRBV7-6 to TRBJ2-1, with D possibly called TRBD1 or TRBD2 (5 bases each). V lost 7 bases to trimming and J lost 9 bases, with 16 bases between them. This CDR3 spans 13 amino acids. CDR1 SGHVS and CDR2 FNYEAQ come from the germline V gene. The CDR3 DNA reads as TGTGCCAGCACCTTGTACCAGAGGGGTGAGCAGTTCTTC. Its translation: CASTLYQRGEQFF. The full variable domain, its missing parts supplied by reference TRBV7-6 and TRBJ2-1, is GAGVSQSPRYKVTKRGQDVALRCDPISGHVSLYWYRQALGQGPEFLTYFNYEAQQDKSGLPNDRFSAERPEGSISTLTIQRTEQRDSAMYRCASTLYQRGEQFFGPGTRLTVL.

This clonotype was counted between two and nine times. The chain combines TRBV21-1 with TRBJ1-1; TRBD1 is the table's D call, not checked against the DNA. TRBV21-1 is classified as a pseudogene. The CDR3 spans 16 residues. The CDR3 nucleotides read TGTGCCAGCAGCAAATTTTGGAGACAGGTGAACACTGAAGCTTTCTTT. Encoded protein: CASSKFWRQVNTEAFF.

The rearrangement joins TRBV5-4 to TRBJ1-5; 8 bases are shared with TRBD1. This CDR3 comprises 15 residues. V trimming: 3 bases; J trimming: 2 bases; junction bases outside the gene matches: 4. Germline CDR1 and CDR2: SGHNT and YYREEE (reference sequence). The CDR3 sequence: CASSSGTGGNQPQHF. For the CDR3, the DNA is TGTGCCAGCAGCTCCGGGACAGGAGGCAATCAGCCCCAGCATTTT.

The genes are TRBV6-9 and TRBJ2-1; 9 nucleotides agree with TRBD1. With 5 bases clipped from V and 8 bases from J, the junction kept 16 bases outside the gene matches. CDR1 MNHGY and CDR2 SVAAGI come from the germline V gene. The CDR3 is made up of 17 amino acids. This chain's CDR3 is CASSPEPAGTGRYEQFF. DNA of the CDR3: TGTGCCAGCAGTCCCGAACCTGCCGGGACAGGGAGGTATGAGCAGTTCTTC.

The CDR3 here is CASSYPSGGEQFF. The CDR3 bases are TGCGCCAGCAGCTACCCTAGCGGGGGGGAGCAGTTCTTC. The J gene is TRBJ2-1, the V gene TRBV5-1; 11 nucleotides match TRBD2. Germline values: CDR1 SGHRS, CDR2 YFSETQ. J lost 10 bases, V lost 3 bases, and 3 bases had no gene match. The CDR3 extends over 13 amino acids.

This clonotype was observed a few times. The chain recombines TRBV4-3 with TRBJ2-5; 10 nucleotides align to TRBD1. V was clipped by 4 bases and J by 4 bases; unmatched bases: 9. The V gene's germline CDR1 is LGHNA and CDR2 YSLEER. The CDR3 is made up of 16 amino acids. The CDR3, as DNA: TGCGCCAGCAGCCGTACCGGGACAGGGGTTGGAGAGACCCAGTACTTC. This sequence encodes CASSRTGTGVGETQYF.

This clonotype has more than one count but fewer than ten. The J gene is TRBJ1-2, the V gene TRBV12-3 or TRBV12-4; D call uncertain. V shed 3 bases and J shed 4 bases, with 6 bases lying between them. This CDR3 is built from 12 residues. DNA of the CDR3: TGTGCCAGCAGTTTTGAGCTCTATGGCTACACCTTC. This sequence encodes CASSFELYGYTF.

The chain combines TRBV5-1 with TRBJ2-2; TRBD1 or TRBD2 may be the D gene (5 bases each). V was clipped by 6 bases and J by 4 bases, with 19 bases between them. The CDR3 has 16 amino acids. The germline CDR1 and CDR2 sequences are SGHRS and YFSETQ. CDR3: CASKRDQLAGTGELFF. Written as DNA, the CDR3 is TGCGCCAGCAAGAGGGACCAGCTAGCCGGCACCGGGGAGCTGTTTTTT.

The rearrangement uses TRBV7-2 and TRBJ2-1, with TRBD1 as a possible D gene (6 bases). Trimming left V 1 base short and J 0 bases short, with 16 bases between. There are 18 residues in the CDR3. Per the germline V gene, CDR1 is SGHTA and CDR2 is FQGNSA. For the CDR3, the DNA is TGTGCCAGCAGCTTAGGTCTAGGCGACAGGAGCTCCTACAATGAGCAGTTCTTC. Its translation is CASSLGLGDRSSYNEQFF.

V gene TRBV29-1 combines with J gene TRBJ2-3, with D possibly TRBD2 on 6 matching bases. With 4 bases removed from V and 10 bases from J, the gap between germline ends came to 21 bases. The CDR3 runs 14 residues. Germline CDR1 reads SQVTM; CDR2 reads ANQGSEA. The CDR3 DNA is TGCAGCGTTGGTAGAACGGGCGGGGCCGGGGCGCAGTATTTT. Residues: CSVGRTGGAGAQYF.

This clonotype was observed a handful of times. CDR3 sequence: CATWDGTGHQPQHF. The DNA for the CDR3 is TGTGCCACTTGGGACGGGACAGGGCATCAGCCCCAGCATTTT. The rearrangement uses TRBV6-5 and TRBJ1-5; 9 nucleotides align to TRBD1. The V segment lost 10 bases and the J segment 5 bases; nucleotides outside the gene matches: 9. The CDR3 consists of 14 residues. Germline loops: CDR1 MNHEY, CDR2 SVGAGI.

This chain joins TRBV5-3 and TRBJ2-1; TRBD2 is a possible D gene (5 bases). TRBV5-3 is filed as an ORF, its function uncertain. V was clipped by 4 bases and J by 2 bases, with 31 bases between them. The CDR3 spans 21 residues. CDR3 nucleotide sequence: TGTGCCAGAAGCCCCCCGCGGGTCGAGAGCGAAGGACGACTTACCTACAATGAGCAGTTCTTC. This encodes CARSPPRVESEGRLTYNEQFF.

This chain joins TRBV7-2 and TRBJ1-5; TRBD1 matches 8 bases. Germline CDR1 is SGHTA and CDR2 is FQGNSA. With 2 bases clipped from V and 7 bases from J, the junction kept 7 bases outside the gene matches. There are 15 residues in the CDR3. The CDR3 nucleotides are TGTGCCAGCAGCTTATGGGGCAGGGGGCGCCAGCCCCAGCATTTT. Translation gives CASSLWGRGRQPQHF.

The rearrangement links TRBV27 to TRBJ2-7; a weak D match, TRBD2 (6 bases). Germline CDR1 MNHEY, CDR2 SMNVEV (reference sequence). The germline V and J ends were trimmed by 6 bases and 4 bases, with 13 bases remaining between them. This CDR3 comprises 13 residues. CDR3 sequence reads: CASSMKGTYEQYF. The CDR3 region has the DNA TGTGCCAGCAGCATGAAGGGGACTTACGAGCAGTACTTC.

The CDR3: CASSRRGGLGTEAFF. The CDR3 DNA reads as TGTGCCAGCAGCCGGAGGGGGGGATTGGGCACTGAAGCTTTCTTT. The chain employs TRBV7-9 and TRBJ1-1, with D perhaps TRBD1 (6 bases). Germline V gene data show CDR1 as SEHNR and CDR2 as FQNEAQ (reference sequence). Trimming left V 5 bases short and J 4 bases short, with 17 bases between. The CDR3 has 15 amino acids.

The chain has TRBV20-1 and TRBJ1-1, with 7 bases that match TRBD1. This CDR3 region has 14 residues. Germline V gene data show CDR1 as DFQATT and CDR2 as SNEGSKA (reference sequence). J lost 5 bases, V lost 5 bases, and 11 bases had no gene match. This CDR3 is CSAPGGQWGTEAFF. In nucleotides, the CDR3 is TGCAGTGCTCCAGGGGGACAATGGGGGACTGAAGCTTTCTTT.

The chain recombines TRBV11-2 with TRBJ2-7, with TRBD2 identical over 9 bases. Germline assignment: CDR1 SGHAT and CDR2 FQNNGV. V shed 7 bases and J 3 bases; nucleotides not matched to a gene: 10. The CDR3 covers 15 residues. Written as DNA, the CDR3 is TGTGCCAGCAAGAAAATAGCGGGGGCGCGCTACGAGCAGTACTTC. This gives the protein CASKKIAGARYEQYF. The full variable domain, in which reference TRBV11-2 and TRBJ2-7 provide the parts outside the CDR3, is EAGVAQSPRYKIIEKRQSVAFWCNPISGHATLYWYQQILGQGPKLLIQFQNNGVVDDSQLPKDRFSAERLKGVDSTLKIQPAKLEDSAVYLCASKKIAGARYEQYFGPGTRLTVT.

The V call is TRBV6-1, the J call TRBJ2-1; weak D call: TRBD1 (6 bases). The CDR3 runs to 14 residues. V gave up 6 bases and J gave up 5 bases, with 14 bases separating them. Germline V lookup: CDR1 MNHNS, CDR2 SASEGT. DNA for the CDR3: TGTGCCAGCAGGGCAGGGGCTCTTAACAATGAGCAGTTCTTC. It specifies CASRAGALNNEQFF.

The rearrangement joins TRBV2 to TRBJ1-4, with D unclear. The CDR3 spans 17 residues. Germline V gene sequence: CDR1 SNHLY, CDR2 FYNNEI. V gave up 4 bases and J gave up 8 bases, with 23 bases separating them. The CDR3 loop is CASSATGPHRGEEKLFF. The CDR3 region has the DNA TGTGCCAGCAGTGCCACCGGACCCCATCGAGGAGAAGAAAAACTGTTTTTT.